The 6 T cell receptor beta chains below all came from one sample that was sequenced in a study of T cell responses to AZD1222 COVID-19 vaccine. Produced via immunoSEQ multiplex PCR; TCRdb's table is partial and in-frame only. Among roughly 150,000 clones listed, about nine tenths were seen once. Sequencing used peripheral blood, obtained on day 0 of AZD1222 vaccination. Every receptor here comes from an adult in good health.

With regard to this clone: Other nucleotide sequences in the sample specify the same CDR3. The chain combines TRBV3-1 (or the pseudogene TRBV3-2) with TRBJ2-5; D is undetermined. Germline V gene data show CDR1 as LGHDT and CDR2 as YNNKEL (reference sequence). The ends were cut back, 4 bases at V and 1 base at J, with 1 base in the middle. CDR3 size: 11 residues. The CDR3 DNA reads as TGTGCCAGCAGCCTCCAAGAGACCCAGTACTTC. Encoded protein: CASSLQETQYF.

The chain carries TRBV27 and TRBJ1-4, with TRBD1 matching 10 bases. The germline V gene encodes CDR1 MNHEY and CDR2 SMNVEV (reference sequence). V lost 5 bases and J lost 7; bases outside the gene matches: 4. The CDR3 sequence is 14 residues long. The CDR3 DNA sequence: TGTGCCAGCAGTACCCGGGACAGGGGTGAAAAACTGTTTTTT. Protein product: CASSTRDRGEKLFF.

The CDR3 sequence: CASSSRTDTQYF. The CDR3, as DNA: TGCGCCAGCAGCTCCCGCACAGATACGCAGTATTTT. This chain uses TRBV5-1 with TRBJ2-3; no firm D call. Trimming took off 3 bases at V and 1 base at J, with 3 bases between the two ends. The CDR3 spans 12 residues. Looked up from germline, CDR1 is SGHRS and CDR2 is YFSETQ.

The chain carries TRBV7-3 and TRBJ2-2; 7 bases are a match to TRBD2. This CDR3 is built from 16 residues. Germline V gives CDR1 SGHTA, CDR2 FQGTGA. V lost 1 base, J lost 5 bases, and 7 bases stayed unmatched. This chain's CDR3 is CASSLRGGSGTGELFF. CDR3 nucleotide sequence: TGTGCCAGCAGCTTAAGGGGAGGGTCAGGGACCGGGGAGCTGTTTTTT.

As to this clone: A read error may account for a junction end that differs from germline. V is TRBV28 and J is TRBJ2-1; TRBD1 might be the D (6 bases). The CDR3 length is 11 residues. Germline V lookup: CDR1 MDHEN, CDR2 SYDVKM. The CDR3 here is CASSLLGHTLF. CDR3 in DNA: TGTGCCAGCAGTTTATTGGGACATACTCTCTTC.

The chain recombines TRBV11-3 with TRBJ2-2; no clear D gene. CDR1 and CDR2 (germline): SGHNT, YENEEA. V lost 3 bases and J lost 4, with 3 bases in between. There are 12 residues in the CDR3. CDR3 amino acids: CASSLGTGELFF. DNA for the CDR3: TGTGCCAGCAGCTTGGGCACCGGGGAGCTGTTTTTT.